Listed below are T cell receptor beta chains from one sample, sequenced in a study of blood T cells in healthy people across ages. MiXCR was run by TCRdb on the 5' RACE reads, yielding one entry per CDR3 protein. Here the sample spans 1.4 million to 1.5 million distinct CDR3 sequences, around 39% being singletons. The sequenced sample consisted of blood. The source of these receptors is a woman aged 18-35 years in good health. The CDR3 runs from the conserved cysteine through the conserved F or W. A D gene is named only where the DNA matches it firmly. Clone size is shown for a subset of rows, as once, few, many or a class of expanded clone.

TRBV7-3	15	many	.	TRBJ2-1	TGTGCCAGCAGCCCCCCGGGCAGAGAATACAATGAGCAGTTCTTC	CASSPPGREYNEQFF
TRBV7-6	16	.	TRBD2	TRBJ2-1	TGTGCCAGCAGCTTAGGGGCCAGCGGGGGGAACAATGAGCAGTTCTTC	CASSLGASGGNNEQFF
TRBV7-2	15	.	.	TRBJ2-7	TGTGCCAGCAGGTCCCGGGGGGCTAGCGGCAAAGAGCAGTACTTC	CASRSRGASGKEQYF
TRBV5-6	16	few	TRBD1	TRBJ2-2	TGTGCCAGCAGCCCGATACCGGGACAGGGGCCCGGGGAGCTGTTTTTT	CASSPIPGQGPGELFF
TRBV24-1	14	.	TRBD1	TRBJ2-2	TGTGCCACCATGGGACAGACGAACATCGGGGAGCTGTTTTTT	CATMGQTNIGELFF
TRBV3-1	12	few	.	TRBJ2-5	TGTGCCAGCAGCCAATCTTCCGAGACCCAGTACTTC	CASSQSSETQYF
TRBV29-1	14	.	.	TRBJ2-3	TGCAGCTTAAGACAGGCGAGTGGCACAGATACGCAGTATTTT	CSLRQASGTDTQYF
TRBV4-1	13	.	.	TRBJ1-2	TGCGCCAGCAGCCACCGGGCTCGGTATGGCTACACCTTC	CASSHRARYGYTF
TRBV20-1	15	.	TRBD2	TRBJ2-1	TGCAGTGCTTCCGGGACTAGCGGGAGGGAGAATAAGCAGTTCTTC	CSASGTSGRENKQFF
TRBV4-2	15	.	.	TRBJ2-2	TGTGCCAGCAGCCAGACCGGAACAAACGGCGGGGAGCTGTTTTTT	CASSQTGTNGGELFF
TRBV6-5	13	few	.	TRBJ2-5	TGTGCCAGCAGGTCGGCCGGACAAGAGACCCAGTACTTC	CASRSAGQETQYF
TRBV25-1	14	.	.	TRBJ2-7	TGTGCCAGCAGTAATTCCGGTTTCTCCTACGAGCAGTACTTC	CASSNSGFSYEQYF
TRBV3-1	19	.	TRBD2	TRBJ2-7	TGTGCCAGCAGCCAAGAGCCCGGGACTAGCGGTATTACGCCCTACGAGCAGTACTTC	CASSQEPGTSGITPYEQYF
TRBV6-5	17	.	.	TRBJ2-3	TGTGCCAGCAGTTTGCGGAGCGGAGCAGGGGGCACAGATACGCAGTATTTT	CASSLRSGAGGTDTQYF
TRBV28	11	.	.	TRBJ2-1	TGTGCCGCCAAAGATAAGAATGAGCAGTTCTTC	CAAKDKNEQFF
TRBV5-1	15	.	.	TRBJ2-3	TGCGCCAGCAGCTTGGATGTAGCGGACACAGATACGCAGTATTTT	CASSLDVADTDTQYF
TRBV12-3/TRBV12-4	13	.	.	TRBJ1-5	TGTGCCAGCATCGGGAAATGGGGTCAGCCCCAGCATTTT	CASIGKWGQPQHF
TRBV11-2	15	.	.	TRBJ2-5	TGTGCCAGCAGCTTTACGAGGGGGGCTGTCCACGGGCAGTACTTC	CASSFTRGAVHGQYF
TRBV2	14	many	.	TRBJ1-1	TGTGCCAGCAGTGAATATCAGCTGAACACTGAAGCTTTCTTT	CASSEYQLNTEAFF
TRBV6-1	13	.	TRBD1	TRBJ1-2	TGTGCCAGCAAAACAGGGGGCTTCTATGGCTACACCTTC	CASKTGGFYGYTF
TRBV7-9	17	.	TRBD2	TRBJ2-1	TGTGCCAGCAGCTTAACGGCTAGCGGGACCGCCTACAATGAGCAGTTCTTC	CASSLTASGTAYNEQFF
TRBV20-1	14	.	.	TRBJ2-1	TGCAGTGTTCAGAAGGAAAGCTCCTACAATGAGCAGTTCTTC	CSVQKESSYNEQFF
TRBV28	11	.	.	TRBJ1-1	TGTGCCAGCAGCGGAAAGACTGAAGCTTTCTTT	CASSGKTEAFF
TRBV12-3/TRBV12-4	15	.	.	TRBJ2-7	TGTGCCAGCAGTCCCGGCTCAACCCAATACTACGAGCAGTACTTC	CASSPGSTQYYEQYF
TRBV6-1	14	.	TRBD1	TRBJ2-1	TGTGCCAGCAGCCCGGACAGGGGAGAGGGTGAGCAGTTCTTC	CASSPDRGEGEQFF
TRBV5-1	15	once	.	TRBJ2-5	TGCGCCAGCACTAGAGCAGGTCAGGCCCAAGAGACCCAGTACTTC	CASTRAGQAQETQYF
TRBV6-5	14	few	.	TRBJ2-7	TGTGCCAGCAGTCGGACCCAGGGGGGCTACGAGCAGTACTTC	CASSRTQGGYEQYF
TRBV20-1	13	.	.	TRBJ2-4	TGCAGTGCTAGCGGGAGCACCAAAAACATTCAGTACTTC	CSASGSTKNIQYF
TRBV7-9	12	.	.	TRBJ2-7	TGTGCCACGCGGCGGGACCACAATGAGCAGTACTTC	CATRRDHNEQYF
TRBV2	15	few	.	TRBJ2-3	TGTGCCAGCAGTGAGGGCCTAGCCCTGAGGGATACGCAGTATTTT	CASSEGLALRDTQYF
TRBV24-1	14	once	.	TRBJ1-5	TGTGCCACCAGTGATCCTCCGGACAATCAGCCCCAGCATTTT	CATSDPPDNQPQHF
TRBV12-3/TRBV12-4	15	few	.	TRBJ1-4	TGTGCCAGCAGTTCCCTAAGGGGATCTAGTGAAAAACTGTTTTTT	CASSSLRGSSEKLFF
TRBV6-1	16	few	TRBD1	TRBJ1-2	TGTGCCAGCAGTGAAGCCGGAGCATGGACAGGGAATGGCTACACCTTC	CASSEAGAWTGNGYTF
TRBV4-2	14	.	.	TRBJ2-7	TGTGCCAGCAGCTTGAGGGCCTCTTCGGAGGAGCAGTACTTC	CASSLRASSEEQYF
TRBV20-1	16	.	.	TRBJ2-5	TGCAGTGCTAGCGGTTCTGGCGCAGGGCTGAGGGAGACCCAGTACTTC	CSASGSGAGLRETQYF
TRBV27	15	.	.	TRBJ2-3	TGTGCCTCCCAGGGAGCCGGACGCTTTATGAGGGCGCAGTATTTT	CASQGAGRFMRAQYF
TRBV7-2	14	.	TRBD2	TRBJ2-7	TGTGCCAGCAGCCGGGACTATCGTTCCTACGAGCAGTACTTC	CASSRDYRSYEQYF
TRBV12-3/TRBV12-4	15	few	.	TRBJ1-4	TGTGCCAGCAGTGATTTCGGGGGAACTAATGAAAAACTGTTTTTT	CASSDFGGTNEKLFF
TRBV12-3/TRBV12-4	16	.	.	TRBJ2-5	TGTGCCAGCAGCCCCATAAAGTCATCGAGGGTAGAGACCCAGTACTTC	CASSPIKSSRVETQYF
TRBV28	16	.	.	TRBJ1-2	TGTGCCAGCAGTTTATCGGTCACAGGGTTGAACTATGGCTACACCTTC	CASSLSVTGLNYGYTF
TRBV7-9	16	.	.	TRBJ2-1	TGTGCCAGCAGGCTGGGACCTTTAATCTCCTACAATGAGCAGTTCTTC	CASRLGPLISYNEQFF
TRBV7-2	14	.	TRBD1	TRBJ1-2	TGTGCCAGCAGCTTAGCGCAGGGGGCAGAAGGCTACACCTTC	CASSLAQGAEGYTF
TRBV5-1	16	.	TRBD1	TRBJ2-7	TGCGCCAGCAGCATGGCGTGGGGACAGGGGTTCTACGAGCAGTACTTC	CASSMAWGQGFYEQYF
TRBV2	16	.	TRBD2	TRBJ2-3	TGTGCCAGCAGCGGCGGGACTAGCGGGGGATTAGATACGCAGTATTTT	CASSGGTSGGLDTQYF